What follows describes a single TCR beta chain. PCR used 60 Vbeta primers and 13 Jbeta primers. Data came from immunoSEQ multiplex PCR; TCRdb stores just in-frame clones and leaves some out. The specimen's table records 70,000 to 100,000 clones. The CDR3 runs to 13 residues. V lost 5 bases and J 2 bases, leaving 8 bases between the germline ends. The germline V gene encodes CDR1 SGDLS and CDR2 YYNGEE. These data come from a study of cytomegalovirus exposure and HLA in healthy donors. The receptor was derived from a man aged 18 to 35 in good health and CMV-seropositive. The chain has TRBV9 and TRBJ1-5, with D tentatively TRBD1 (6 bases). The specimen was PBMCs. The CDR3 spells CASSEGGNQPQHF. The CDR3 region has the DNA TGTGCCAGCAGTGAGGGGGGCAATCAGCCCCAGCATTTT. Looking up the rest from reference TRBV9 and TRBJ1-5 gives the full variable domain: DSGVTQTPKHLITATGQRVTLRCSPRSGDLSVYWYQQSLDQGLQFLIQYYNGEERAKGNILERFSAQQFPDLHSELNLSSLELGDSALYFCASSEGGNQPQHFGDGTRLSIL.